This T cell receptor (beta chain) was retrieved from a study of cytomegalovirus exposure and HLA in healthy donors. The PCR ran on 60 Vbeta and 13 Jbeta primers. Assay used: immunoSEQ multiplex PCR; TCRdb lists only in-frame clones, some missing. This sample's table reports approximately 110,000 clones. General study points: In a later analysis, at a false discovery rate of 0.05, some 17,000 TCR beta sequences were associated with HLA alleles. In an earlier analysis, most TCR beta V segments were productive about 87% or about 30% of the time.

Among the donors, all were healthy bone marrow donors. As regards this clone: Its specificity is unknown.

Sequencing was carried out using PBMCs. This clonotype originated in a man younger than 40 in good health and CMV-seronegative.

CDR3 sequence: CATSRDTLLRGGYTF. CDR3 nucleotides: TGTGCCACCAGCAGAGATACCCTGTTGAGGGGGGGCTACACCTTC. The chain combines TRBV15 with TRBJ1-2; perhaps TRBD1 as D (6 bases). CDR1 is LNHNV, CDR2 YYDKDF, per germline (reference sequence). The CDR3 is made up of 15 amino acids. The V end was cut by 0 bases, the J end by 8 bases, with 16 bases between.